A single count supports the clone carrying this T cell receptor (beta chain). This entry is derived from a study of CD8+CD57+ T cells in acquired aplastic anemia. Germline CDR1 reads SGHRS; CDR2 reads YFSETQ. The CDR3 runs 13 residues. Trimming stripped 4 bases from V and 12 bases from J, with 17 bases between. Profiles of TCR beta VDJ and CDR3 were generated from a genomic DNA template. MiXCR, applied by TCRdb to the reads, yields one record per CDR3 protein. The data contain 400,000 to 450,000 distinct CDR3 sequences, just under 70% of them singletons. The receptor comes from a human donor in good health, serving as a control. The material sequenced was sorted CD4+, CD8+, or CD8+CD57+ T cells (not recorded which) from PBMCs. The chain is built from TRBV5-1 and TRBJ2-1; D gene uncertain. CDR3 in amino acids: CASSVDGYYGQFF. CDR3 coding DNA: TGCGCCAGCAGCGTGGACGGATACTATGGGCAGTTCTTC.